Presented here are 29 T cell receptor beta chains from one specimen sequenced in a study of T cells after yellow fever vaccination. TCRdb re-derived calls from the 5' RACE reads in MiXCR, one entry per CDR3 protein. This repertoire shows 78,000 or so distinct CDR3 sequences, more than 5.5% found once; its top ten account for more than 25%. The source was CD8+ T cells sorted from PBMCs, collected around 10 days after the first yellow fever vaccination. The receptors were gathered from a man between 18 and 29 years old who received the YFV17D yellow fever vaccine.

This clonotype was observed a few times. V usage is TRBV13 and J usage is TRBJ2-1, with 10 bases fitting TRBD1. The trim removed 4 bases at V and 1 base at J, leaving 4 bases unmatched. The CDR3 covers 16 residues. Germline V CDR1 and CDR2: PRHDT, FYEKMQ (reference sequence). CDR3 sequence (DNA): TGTGCCAGCAGCTCCCGGGGACAGGGGTCCTACAATGAGCAGTTCTTC. It specifies CASSSRGQGSYNEQFF.

This chain connects TRBV7-8 to TRBJ2-1; D is uncertain. V lost 3 bases and J lost 7, with 10 bases in between. This CDR3 spans 13 amino acids. Per germline, CDR1 SGHVS and CDR2 FQNEAQ. The CDR3: CASSFGVWNEQFF. CDR3 coding DNA: TGTGCCAGCAGCTTTGGGGTCTGGAATGAGCAGTTCTTC. Full variable domain (remainder filled in from reference TRBV7-8 and TRBJ2-1): GAGVSQSPRYKVAKRGQDVALRCDPISGHVSLFWYQQALGQGPEFLTYFQNEAQLDKSGLPSDRFFAERPEGSVSTLKIQRTQQEDSAVYLCASSFGVWNEQFFGPGTRLTVL.

CDR3 residues: CASSYSGGNQPQHF. In DNA, the CDR3 is TGCGCCAGCAGCTATTCAGGGGGCAATCAGCCCCAGCATTTT. The chain recombines TRBV5-1 with TRBJ1-5, with a tentative D call TRBD1 (6 bases). The CDR3 length is 14 residues. Germline CDR1 reads SGHRS; CDR2 reads YFSETQ. The V end lost 3 bases, the J end lost 2 bases, and 9 bases lay between the germline ends.

In its sample, this clonotype was seen many times. The chain carries TRBV30 and TRBJ2-7; tentative D call: TRBD2 (5 bases). The germline V gene encodes CDR1 GTSNPN and CDR2 SVGIG (reference sequence). Trimming removed 5 bases from V and 0 bases from J, with 8 bases in between. The CDR3 totals 12 residues. The CDR3 loop reads CAWGGFSYEQYF. The CDR3 DNA follows: TGTGCCTGGGGCGGGTTCTCCTACGAGCAGTACTTC.

This clonotype occurred many times. The chain couples TRBV20-1 to TRBJ2-7; possibly TRBD1 or TRBD2 for D (5 bases each). Germline values: CDR1 DFQATT, CDR2 SNEGSKA (reference sequence). This CDR3 is 12 amino acids long. V was clipped by 1 base and J by 5 bases, with 9 bases between them. CDR3 residues: CSARGGIHEQYF. CDR3 coding DNA: TGCAGTGCTAGAGGGGGGATCCACGAGCAGTACTTC.

The chain recombines TRBV20-1 with TRBJ1-2; D might be TRBD1 (6 bases). The CDR3 has 14 amino acids. From germline, CDR1 is DFQATT and CDR2 SNEGSKA (reference sequence). V lost 3 bases to trimming and J lost 4 bases, with 15 bases between them. In nucleotides, the CDR3 is TGCAGTGCTAGTTCGGGGGGCGCGGGCTATGGCTACACCTTC. It specifies CSASSGGAGYGYTF.

In its sample, this clonotype was seen many times. J is TRBJ1-2 and V is TRBV2; TRBD1 might be the D (5 bases). From germline, CDR1 is SNHLY and CDR2 FYNNEI. V dropped 7 bases and J dropped 8 bases, with 14 bases sitting between them. CDR3 length: 12 amino acids. The chain's CDR3 is CASIGQGVGYTF. The CDR3 DNA reads as TGTGCCAGCATCGGGCAGGGAGTGGGCTACACCTTC.

This clonotype was counted ten times or more. In DNA, the CDR3 is TGTGCCATCAGTGAAGGTGGGACAGGGGAATACGAGCAGTACTTC. It is translated as CAISEGGTGEYEQYF. This chain connects TRBV10-3 to TRBJ2-7; 10 bases are a match to TRBD1. This CDR3 is 15 amino acids long. CDR1 and CDR2 from the germline V gene are ENHRY and SYGVKD. V lost 3 bases and J lost 4; bases outside the gene matches: 6.

This clonotype came up many times. J is TRBJ2-2 and V is TRBV12-3 or TRBV12-4; D may be TRBD1 (5 bases). Trimming cost V 2 bases and J 2 bases, with 9 bases left between them. CDR3 length equals 15 residues. The CDR3 sequence: CASSLSGSNTGELFF. The CDR3 nucleotides read TGTGCCAGCAGTTTATCAGGGTCCAACACCGGGGAGCTGTTTTTT.

This clonotype was detected many times. This chain joins TRBV4-3 and TRBJ2-7; TRBD2 might be the D (6 bases). Trimming removed 5 bases at V and 2 bases at J, with 16 bases between. The CDR3 is made up of 15 amino acids. The germline V gene has CDR1 LGHNA and CDR2 YSLEER. Here the CDR3 reads CASSYSSGPTYEQYF. The CDR3 DNA reads as TGCGCCAGCAGCTATTCCAGCGGGCCCACCTACGAGCAGTACTTC.

This clonotype occurred many times. The V call is TRBV2, the J call TRBJ1-2; D remains ambiguous. Per the germline V gene, CDR1 is SNHLY and CDR2 is FYNNEI. Trimming left V 7 bases short and J 7 bases short, with 7 bases between. The CDR3 covers 10 residues. As DNA, the CDR3 is TGTGCCAGCATCTTGTCTGGCTACACCTTC. It codes for CASILSGYTF.

This clonotype was counted at least ten times. The chain's CDR3 is CASSQDSEKLFF. CDR3 DNA sequence: TGCGCCAGCAGCCAAGATTCGGAAAAACTGTTTTTT. V gene TRBV4-1 combines with J gene TRBJ1-4, with D uncertain. Deletions cut 0 bases from V and 8 bases from J, with 4 bases between. CDR1 MGHRA and CDR2 YSYEKL come from the germline V gene. This CDR3 contains 12 residues.

This clonotype was counted ten times or more. The gene calls are TRBV25-1 and TRBJ2-3, with D hard to call. Trimming shortened V by 3 bases and J by 1 base, and 5 bases separated the two germline ends. CDR3 length: 13 residues. Germline loops: CDR1 MGHDK, CDR2 SYGVNS. CDR3 sequence reads: CASSDWRTDTQYF. CDR3 nucleotide sequence: TGTGCCAGCAGTGATTGGCGCACAGATACGCAGTATTTT.

This clonotype was detected many times. The chain is built from TRBV4-3 and TRBJ2-1; D unclear. Germline V CDR1 and CDR2: LGHNA, YSLEER. V was pared by 0 bases and J by 2 bases, with 8 bases between. CDR3 size: 15 residues. The CDR3 loop reads CASSQDEVAYNEQFF. DNA for the CDR3: TGCGCCAGCAGCCAAGACGAGGTCGCCTACAATGAGCAGTTCTTC.

Many counts were recorded for this clonotype. The chain has TRBV6-4 and TRBJ2-6, with D unresolved. V was cut by 3 bases and J by 0 bases, with 9 bases left in between. Germline CDR1 is MRHNA and CDR2 is SNTAGT. The CDR3 is 16 amino acids. CDR3 in amino acids: CASSESSRSGANVLTF. For the CDR3, the DNA is TGTGCCAGCAGTGAATCCTCACGCTCTGGGGCCAACGTCCTGACTTTC.

The genes are TRBV20-1 and TRBJ2-7; TRBD1 matches 7 bases. Germline values: CDR1 DFQATT, CDR2 SNEGSKA (reference sequence). V shed 0 bases, J shed 1 base, and the junction held 3 bases outside the gene matches. This CDR3 spans 14 amino acids. The CDR3 DNA follows: TGCAGTGCTAGAGAACTACAGGGGTCCTACGAGCAGTACGTC. It translates to CSARELQGSYEQYV.

This clonotype was seen a handful of times. V and J are TRBV11-3 and TRBJ1-2; D is undetermined. The CDR3 has 15 residues. Deletions cut 5 bases from V and 4 bases from J, with 17 bases between. In germline, CDR1 is SGHNT, CDR2 YENEEA. In nucleotides, the CDR3 is TGTGCCAGCAGCGATAGGAGACGACGTGCCTATGGCTACACCTTC. This gives the protein CASSDRRRRAYGYTF. Together with reference TRBV11-3 and TRBJ1-2, the CDR3 gives the full variable domain: EAGVVQSPRYKIIEKKQPVAFWCNPISGHNTLYWYLQNLGQGPELLIRYENEEAVDDSQLPKDRFSAERLKGVDSTLKIQPAELGDSAVYLCASSDRRRRAYGYTFGSGTRLTVV.

The sample holds a few counts of this clonotype. The chain recombines TRBV19 with TRBJ1-5; TRBD1 agrees at 8 bases. The CDR3 runs 16 residues. From germline, CDR1 is LNHDA and CDR2 SQIVND (reference sequence). Unmatched junction bases numbered 8, after V lost 1 base and J lost 6 bases. CDR3 in DNA: TGTGCCAGTAGTATAGGAAATAACAGGGGGTCTCAGCCCCAGCATTTT. Translated: CASSIGNNRGSQPQHF.

This clonotype was seen ten or more times. The chain is built from TRBV12-3 or TRBV12-4 and TRBJ2-5, with 9 bases aligning to TRBD2. This CDR3 contains 13 residues. V lost 5 bases and J lost 5; bases outside the gene matches: 3. The CDR3 DNA reads as TGTGCCAGCAGTAAAGCGGGGGGTGAGACCCAGTACTTC. Residues: CASSKAGGETQYF.

CDR3 loop: CASSHSENTIYF. CDR3 sequence (DNA): TGCGCCAGCAGCCACTCCGAAAACACCATATATTTT. The J gene is TRBJ1-3, the V gene TRBV4-1; no clear D. Trimming pared 3 bases from V and 6 bases from J, leaving 6 bases between. The CDR3 consists of 12 residues. Per the germline V gene, CDR1 is MGHRA and CDR2 is YSYEKL.

Comment on this clonotype: A much larger clone sits a single nucleotide away, making a read error possible. The V and J genes are TRBV13 and TRBJ1-1, with D tentatively TRBD1 (6 bases). V lost 5 bases and J lost 6, with 19 bases in between. Per germline, CDR1 PRHDT and CDR2 FYEKMQ (reference sequence). The CDR3 is 15 amino acids. CDR3 bases: TGTGCCAGCAGCCACCACGTACAGGGAAAGGCTGAAGCTTTCTTT. Its protein is CASSHHVQGKAEAFF.

As regards this clonotype: This may stem from a read error, because a much larger clone lies one nucleotide away. V is TRBV2 and J is TRBJ2-7, with a tentative D call TRBD1 (6 bases). The CDR3 runs 13 residues. Looked up from germline, CDR1 is SNHLY and CDR2 is FYNNEI. V was shortened by 3 bases and J by 5 bases, with 11 bases between the two germline ends. DNA for the CDR3: TGTGCCAGCAGTGATGTAGGGGACAACGAGCAGTACTTC. As protein: CASSDVGDNEQYF.

In its sample, this clonotype was seen many times. CDR3 sequence (DNA): TGCGCCAGCAGCTTGGGACAGAGCTCCTACGAGCAGTACTTC. This gives the protein CASSLGQSSYEQYF. This sequence joins TRBV5-1 and TRBJ2-7, with D maybe TRBD1 (5 bases). Trimming took off 0 bases at V and 0 bases at J, with 7 bases between the two ends. The CDR3 consists of 14 residues. CDR1 and CDR2 from the germline V gene are SGHRS and YFSETQ.

This clonotype was seen at least ten times. The rearrangement links TRBV12-3 or TRBV12-4 to TRBJ2-7, with 7 bases identical to TRBD2. Trimming at V came to 6 bases and at J to 3 bases, leaving 8 bases not matched to a gene. This CDR3 has 14 amino acids. The CDR3 DNA follows: TGTGCCAGCAGCTTCGGACTAGAGAACTACGAGCAGTACTTC. Translated, it gives CASSFGLENYEQYF.

The chain employs TRBV27 and TRBJ1-5; 9 nucleotides match TRBD1. The CDR3 contains 16 residues. Germline V gene data show CDR1 as MNHEY and CDR2 as SMNVEV (reference sequence). V shed 4 bases and J 4 bases; nucleotides not matched to a gene: 8. This CDR3 reads CASSSTGTGSNQPQHF. CDR3 in DNA: TGTGCCAGCAGTTCCACCGGGACAGGGAGTAATCAGCCCCAGCATTTT.

A word on this clonotype: A much larger clonotype is one base distant, so this may be a read error. The V and J genes are TRBV7-9 and TRBJ2-5, with a possible D match to TRBD1 (5 bases). Germline lookup yields CDR1 SEHNR and CDR2 FQNEAQ (reference sequence). V dropped 4 bases and J dropped 7 bases, with 19 bases sitting between them. The CDR3 length is 15 residues. CDR3 protein: CASSSARVWQGTQYF. DNA for the CDR3: TGTGCCAGCAGCTCCGCCAGGGTATGGCAGGGGACCCAGTACTTC.

This clonotype was recorded at least ten times. The chain uses TRBV18 and TRBJ2-7, with 9 bases fitting TRBD2. CDR3 size: 15 residues. CDR1 is KGHSH and CDR2 is LQKENI in the germline V gene. V trimming: 5 bases; J trimming: 7 bases; junction bases outside the gene matches: 12. The CDR3 DNA is TGTGCCAGCTCAGCGAGCGGGGGGCATATGGAGGAGCAGTACTTC. Protein product: CASSASGGHMEEQYF. Using reference TRBV18 and TRBJ2-7 for the parts outside the CDR3, the full variable domain is NAGVMQNPRHLVRRRGQEARLRCSPMKGHSHVYWYRQLPEEGLKFMVYLQKENIIDESGMPKERFSAEFPKEGPSILRIQQVVRGDSAAYFCASSASGGHMEEQYFGPGTRLTVT.

This clonotype was seen many times. The chain recombines TRBV4-1 with TRBJ2-3, with TRBD1 as a possible D gene (6 bases). The CDR3 consists of 18 residues. CDR1 MGHRA and CDR2 YSYEKL come from the germline V gene. V gave up 1 base and J gave up 3 bases, with 20 bases separating them. The CDR3 here is CASSQGVGGLRATDTQYF. The CDR3, as DNA: TGCGCCAGCAGCCAAGGAGTTGGGGGCCTCAGAGCAACAGATACGCAGTATTTT.

A few counts support this clonotype. This CDR3 is CASSMPGTLYEQYF. The CDR3 bases are TGTGCCAGCAGCATGCCCGGGACACTCTACGAGCAGTACTTC. V gene TRBV7-9 combines with J gene TRBJ2-7; D might be TRBD1 (6 bases). CDR3 length: 14 residues. The germline V and J ends were trimmed by 5 bases and 3 bases, with 14 bases remaining between them. Germline lookup yields CDR1 SEHNR and CDR2 FQNEAQ (reference sequence).